This TCR beta chain originates from a study of blood T cell repertoires in COVID-19. Study summary: Samples of COVID-19 (acute and convalescent) were obtained from the United States, Italy and Spain.

There are 14 residues in the CDR3. J lost 2 bases, V lost 4 bases, and 2 bases had no gene match. CDR1 is MNHEY, CDR2 SVGAGI, per germline. Per the original data handling: Nucleated cell counts were estimated from reference gene primer amplification. Using immunoSEQ multiplex PCR, the repertoire was profiled, and TCRdb retains in-frame clones only, with some absent. V and J calls and clone size are copied from that table; D and trimming were computed from the DNA. The profile shows approximately 46,000 clones, around 88% of them singletons. The sample taken for sequencing was peripheral blood. The gene calls are TRBV6-5 and TRBJ1-2, with TRBD1 matching over 9 bases. The TCR originated in a human donor in a cohort sampled during active COVID-19. CDR3 nucleotide sequence: TGTGCCAGCAGTTTCGGGACAGGGAACTATGGCTACACCTTC. It specifies CASSFGTGNYGYTF.